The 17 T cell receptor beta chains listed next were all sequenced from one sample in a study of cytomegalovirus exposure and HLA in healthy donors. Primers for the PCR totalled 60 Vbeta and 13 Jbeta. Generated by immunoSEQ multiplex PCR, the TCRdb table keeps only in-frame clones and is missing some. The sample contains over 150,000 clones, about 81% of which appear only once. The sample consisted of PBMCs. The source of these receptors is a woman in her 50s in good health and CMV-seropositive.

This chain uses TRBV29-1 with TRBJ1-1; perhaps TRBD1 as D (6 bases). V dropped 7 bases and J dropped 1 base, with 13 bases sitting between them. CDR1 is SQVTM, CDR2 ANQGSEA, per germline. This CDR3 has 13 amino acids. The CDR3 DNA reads TGCAGCGCTTCGGACAGCTCGAACACTGAAGCTTTCTTT. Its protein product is CSASDSSNTEAFF.

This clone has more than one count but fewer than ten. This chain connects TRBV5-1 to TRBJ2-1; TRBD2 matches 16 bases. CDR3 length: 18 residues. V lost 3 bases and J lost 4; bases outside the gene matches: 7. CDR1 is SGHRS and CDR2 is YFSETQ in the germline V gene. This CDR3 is CASSWGTSGGEPYNEQFF. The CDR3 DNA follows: TGCGCCAGCAGCTGGGGGACTAGCGGGGGGGAGCCTTACAATGAGCAGTTCTTC.

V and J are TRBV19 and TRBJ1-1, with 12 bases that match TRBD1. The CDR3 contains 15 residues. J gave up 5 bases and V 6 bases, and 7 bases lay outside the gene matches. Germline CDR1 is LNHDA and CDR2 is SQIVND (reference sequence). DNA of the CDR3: TGTGCCAGTAGGCAGCCGGGACAGGGGGCAACTGAAGCTTTCTTT. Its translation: CASRQPGQGATEAFF.

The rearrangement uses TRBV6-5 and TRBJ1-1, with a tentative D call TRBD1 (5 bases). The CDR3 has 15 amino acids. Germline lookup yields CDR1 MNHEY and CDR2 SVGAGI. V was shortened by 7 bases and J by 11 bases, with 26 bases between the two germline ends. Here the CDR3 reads CASNPQGSTLGRAFF. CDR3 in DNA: TGTGCCAGCAATCCCCAGGGTTCCACGTTAGGTCGGGCTTTCTTT.

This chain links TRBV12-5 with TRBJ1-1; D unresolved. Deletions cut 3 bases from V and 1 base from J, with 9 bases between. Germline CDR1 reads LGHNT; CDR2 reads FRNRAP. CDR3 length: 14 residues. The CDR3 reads CASGLGRGNTEAFF. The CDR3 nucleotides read TGTGCTAGTGGTTTAGGTCGGGGGAACACTGAAGCTTTCTTT.

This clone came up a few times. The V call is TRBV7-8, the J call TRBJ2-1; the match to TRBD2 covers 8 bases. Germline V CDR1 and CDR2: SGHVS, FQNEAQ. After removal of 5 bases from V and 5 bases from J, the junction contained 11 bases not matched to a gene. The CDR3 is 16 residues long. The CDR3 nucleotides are TGTGCCAGCAGCCCTTCGACCGCGGGGGGACACAATGAGCAGTTCTTC. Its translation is CASSPSTAGGHNEQFF.

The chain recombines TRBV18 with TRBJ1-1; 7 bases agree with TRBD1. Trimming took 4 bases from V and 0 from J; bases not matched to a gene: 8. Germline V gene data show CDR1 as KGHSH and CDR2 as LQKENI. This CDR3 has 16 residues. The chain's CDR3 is CASSLHETGLNTEAFF. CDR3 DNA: TGTGCCAGCTCACTCCATGAGACAGGGTTGAACACTGAAGCTTTCTTT.

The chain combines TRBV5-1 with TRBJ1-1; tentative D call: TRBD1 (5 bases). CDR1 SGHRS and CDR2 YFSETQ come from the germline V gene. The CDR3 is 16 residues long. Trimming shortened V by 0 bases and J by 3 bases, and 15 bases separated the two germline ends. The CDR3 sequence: CASSLGAGLSDTEAFF. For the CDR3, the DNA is TGCGCCAGCAGCTTGGGGGCAGGGTTGTCGGACACTGAAGCTTTCTTT.

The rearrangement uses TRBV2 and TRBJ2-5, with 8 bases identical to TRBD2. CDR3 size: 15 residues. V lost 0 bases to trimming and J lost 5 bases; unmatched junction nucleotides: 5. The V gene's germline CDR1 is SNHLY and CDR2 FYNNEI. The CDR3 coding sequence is TGTGCCAGCAGTGAAGCACGGGGGGGGCTCGAGACCCAGTACTTC. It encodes CASSEARGGLETQYF.

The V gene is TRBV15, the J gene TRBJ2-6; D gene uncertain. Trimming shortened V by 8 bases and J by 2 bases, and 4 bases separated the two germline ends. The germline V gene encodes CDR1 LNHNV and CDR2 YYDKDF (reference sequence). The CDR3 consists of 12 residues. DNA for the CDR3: TGTGCCACCTCTACTGGGGCCAACGTCCTGACTTTC. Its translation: CATSTGANVLTF.

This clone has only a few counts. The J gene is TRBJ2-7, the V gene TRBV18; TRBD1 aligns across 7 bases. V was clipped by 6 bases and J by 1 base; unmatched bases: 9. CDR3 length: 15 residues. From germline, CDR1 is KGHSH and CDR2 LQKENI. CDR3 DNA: TGTGCCAGCTCGGGGGACAGAAAGAATTCCTACGAGCAGTACTTC. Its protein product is CASSGDRKNSYEQYF.

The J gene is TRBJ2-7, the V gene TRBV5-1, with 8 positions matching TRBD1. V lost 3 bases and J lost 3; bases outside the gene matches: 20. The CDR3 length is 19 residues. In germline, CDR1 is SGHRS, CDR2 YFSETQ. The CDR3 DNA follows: TGCGCCAGCAGCTCGCAACCGAAGACCGGGACAGGAGTCTACTACGAGCAGTACTTC. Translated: CASSSQPKTGTGVYYEQYF.

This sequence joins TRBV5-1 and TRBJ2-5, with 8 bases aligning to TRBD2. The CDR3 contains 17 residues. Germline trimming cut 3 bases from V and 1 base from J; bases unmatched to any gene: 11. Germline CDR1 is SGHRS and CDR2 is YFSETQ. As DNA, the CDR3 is TGCGCCAGCAGCTGGAGGGCGAGCGGGGGCCCCCAAGAGACCCAGTACTTC. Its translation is CASSWRASGGPQETQYF.

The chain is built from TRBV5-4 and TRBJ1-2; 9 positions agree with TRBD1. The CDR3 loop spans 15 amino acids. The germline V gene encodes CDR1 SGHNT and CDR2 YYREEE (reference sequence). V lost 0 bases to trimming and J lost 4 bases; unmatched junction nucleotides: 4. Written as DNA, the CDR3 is TGTGCCAGCAGCTTGGGACAGGGGGAGATCTATGGCTACACCTTC. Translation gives CASSLGQGEIYGYTF. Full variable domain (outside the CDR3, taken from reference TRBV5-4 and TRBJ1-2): ETGVTQSPTHLIKTRGQQVTLRCSSQSGHNTVSWYQQALGQGPQFIFQYYREEENGRGNFPPRFSGLQFPNYSSELNVNALELDDSALYLCASSLGQGEIYGYTFGSGTRLTVV.

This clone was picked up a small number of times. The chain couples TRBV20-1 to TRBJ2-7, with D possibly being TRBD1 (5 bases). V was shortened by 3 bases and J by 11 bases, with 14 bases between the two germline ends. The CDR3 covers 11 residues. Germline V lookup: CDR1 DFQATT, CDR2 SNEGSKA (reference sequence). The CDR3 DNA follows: TGCAGTGCTAGCCGGCAGGGTGAAGAGTACTTC. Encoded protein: CSASRQGEEYF.

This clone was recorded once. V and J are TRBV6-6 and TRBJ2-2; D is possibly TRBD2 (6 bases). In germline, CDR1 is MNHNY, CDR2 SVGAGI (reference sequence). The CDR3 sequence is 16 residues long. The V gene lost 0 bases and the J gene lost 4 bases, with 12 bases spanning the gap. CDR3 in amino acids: CASSYSGRESTGELFF. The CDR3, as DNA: TGTGCCAGCAGTTACTCGGGGCGGGAAAGCACCGGGGAGCTGTTTTTT.

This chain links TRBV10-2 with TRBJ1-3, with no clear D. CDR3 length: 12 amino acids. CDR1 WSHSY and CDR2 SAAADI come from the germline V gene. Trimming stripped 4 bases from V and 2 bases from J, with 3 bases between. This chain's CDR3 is CASSAAGNTIYF. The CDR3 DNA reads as TGCGCCAGCAGTGCAGCTGGAAACACCATATATTTT.